This TCR beta chain emerged from a study of blood T cell repertoires in COVID-19 (TCRdb year 2020). With respect to the entire study: Samples covering the acute and convalescent phases of COVID-19 were provided by collaborators in the United States, Italy and Spain. The sample metadata nearly always contained a de-identified subject ID, COVID-19 status, age in years and sex. The prospective study material was composed of cDNA or gDNA derived from T cells, B-cell-depleted T cells, or PBMCs. Deeply sampled blood TCRbeta repertoires from subjects exposed to, actively infected with, or recovered from COVID-19 were included in the dataset. The repertoires were made available in a free public database intended to serve as a resource for research on the immune response to SARS-CoV-2. Samples came from the ongoing ImmuneRACE study (first 160 participants) plus 1,254 subjects from 6 global collaborators. Where available, HLA class I and class II types were taken from metadata supplied by the sample provider and were not determined by assay-based typing.

Here is what the overall study found, with its caveats: How much clinical and demographic metadata was included differed by source and by participant, and the metadata was provided uncurated.

The V end gives up 4 bases and the J end 4 bases, leaving 5 bases in the junction not matched to a gene. CDR1 and CDR2 are read off the germline V gene (reference sequence) as WNHNN and SYGVQD. From its cysteine to its phenylalanine, the CDR3 spans 15 amino acids. Kept here is only the CDR3 DNA, which spans 45 bases and is read in frame from base 1. The immunoSEQ Assay, a bias-controlled multiplex PCR, was used to amplify TCRbeta CDR3 regions from genomic DNA. As for the authors' bioinformatics: Within the assay, amplification of reference gene primers was used to estimate how many nucleated cells each sample contained. Sequence reads were collapsed and filtered to measure the absolute abundance of every unique TCRbeta CDR3 rearrangement. For each sample, productive Simpson clonality was calculated as the square root of Simpson's diversity index over productive rearrangements. TCRdb retrieved this table from immuneACCESS and kept in-frame rearrangements only. Not all clones are present; in checked studies, unresolved V genes account for under half, and no reason is known for the remainder. V and J calls plus clone size are reproduced from that table; the DNA served to infer D and trimming. Here the sample has around 200,000 clones; around 80% occur a single time. The top ten clones comprise approximately 7% of the sample.

Of note for this clone: The specificity of this receptor is unknown. Qualities for individual bases were not recorded, and no much larger clone is one base off.

Collaborating institutions collected whole blood in K2EDTA tubes following their own protocols. For TCRbeta analysis, collaborators shipped samples as frozen whole blood, isolated PBMCs, or DNA extracted from either of those sample types. The rearrangement joined TRBV10-1 to TRBJ2-2; a stretch of 8 junction bases matches TRBD1. Sequences were obtained from peripheral blood. The sequence derives from a human donor in a cohort sampled during active COVID-19. The DNA reads as follows: TGCGCCAGCAGTGCTCGGACAGGGTCCACCGGGGAGCTGTTTTTT. Its translation reads: CASSARTGSTGELFF.